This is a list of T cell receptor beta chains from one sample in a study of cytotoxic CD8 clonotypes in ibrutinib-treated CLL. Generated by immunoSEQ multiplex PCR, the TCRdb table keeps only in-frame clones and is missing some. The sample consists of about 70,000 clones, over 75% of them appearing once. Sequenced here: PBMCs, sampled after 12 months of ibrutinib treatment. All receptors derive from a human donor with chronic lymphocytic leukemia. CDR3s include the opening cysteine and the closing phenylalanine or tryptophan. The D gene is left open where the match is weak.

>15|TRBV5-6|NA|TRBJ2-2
CASSVGGAGTGELFF
TGTGCCAGCAGCGTTGGGGGCGCGGGCACCGGGGAGCTGTTTTTT
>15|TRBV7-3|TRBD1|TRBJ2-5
CASSFGTGKGETQYF
TGTGCCAGCAGCTTCGGGACAGGGAAAGGAGAGACCCAGTACTTC
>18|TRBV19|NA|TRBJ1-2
CASSIFGPQGDHNYGYTF
TGTGCCAGTAGTATATTCGGACCTCAGGGTGACCATAACTATGGCTACACCTTC
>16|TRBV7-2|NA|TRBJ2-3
CASSLGYGSGTDTQYF
TGTGCCAGCAGTCTAGGGTACGGGAGTGGAACAGATACGCAGTATTTT
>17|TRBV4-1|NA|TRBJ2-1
CASSQEHAEAPYNEQFF
TGCGCCAGCAGCCAAGAGCACGCCGAGGCCCCCTACAATGAGCAGTTCTTC
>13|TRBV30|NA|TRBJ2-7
CAWSLQGAYEQYF
TGTGCCTGGAGTCTGCAGGGAGCCTACGAGCAGTACTTC
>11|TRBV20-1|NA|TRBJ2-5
CSAEVQGTQYF
TGCAGTGCAGAGGTGCAGGGGACCCAGTACTTC
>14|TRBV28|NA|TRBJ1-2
CASSLSRKNYGYTF
TGTGCCAGCAGTTTATCTAGGAAAAACTATGGCTACACCTTC
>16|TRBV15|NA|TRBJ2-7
CATSRDKNRGGHEQYF
TGTGCCACCAGCAGAGATAAAAACAGGGGAGGCCACGAGCAGTACTTC
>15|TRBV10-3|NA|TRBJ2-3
CAITPGAGSTDTQYF
TGTGCCATCACCCCGGGGGCAGGGAGCACAGATACGCAGTATTTT
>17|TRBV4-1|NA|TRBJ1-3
CASSQGAGLSSGNTIYF
TGCGCCAGCAGCCAAGGGGCCGGACTGTCCTCTGGAAACACCATATATTTT
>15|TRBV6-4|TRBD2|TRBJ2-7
CASSDGTSSFLGQYF
TGTGCCAGCAGTGACGGGACTAGCTCTTTTCTGGGGCAGTACTTC
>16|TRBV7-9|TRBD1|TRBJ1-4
CASSFRGQDTNEKLFF
TGTGCCAGCAGCTTTCGAGGACAGGACACTAATGAAAAACTGTTTTTT
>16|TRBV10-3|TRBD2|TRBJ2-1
CAISESGSGRRNEQFF
TGTGCCATCAGTGAGTCGGGTAGCGGGAGGAGAAATGAGCAGTTCTTC
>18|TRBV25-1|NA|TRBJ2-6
CASSELRAQSSGANVLTF
TGTGCCAGCAGTGAATTACGAGCCCAGAGCTCTGGGGCCAACGTCCTGACTTTC
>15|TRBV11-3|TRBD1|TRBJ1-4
CASSLSGTGGEKLFF
TGTGCCAGCAGCTTAAGCGGGACAGGGGGAGAAAAACTGTTTTTT